This T cell receptor beta chain was sequenced for a study of cytomegalovirus exposure and HLA in healthy donors. Findings and limits, study-wide: One later analysis reportedly identified an Asian-associated ancestry cluster that showed fewer N-insertions than the 666-donor mean.

Turning to this clone: What it binds is unknown.

PCR employed 60 Vbeta and 13 Jbeta primers. Method: immunoSEQ multiplex PCR; TCRdb's copy keeps in-frame clones and lacks some. The sample has 200,000 to 250,000 clones, more than 75% seen once. The germline V gene has CDR1 SGHRS and CDR2 YFSETQ. CDR3 length: 13 amino acids. Trimming removed 3 bases from V and 6 bases from J, with 10 bases in between. The chain links TRBV5-1 to TRBJ2-1; D is unresolved. This TCR derives from a woman between 40 and 55 years old in good health and CMV-seropositive. The sample taken for sequencing was PBMCs. The CDR3 loop is CASSSPLPNEQFF. Here the CDR3 DNA reads TGCGCCAGCAGCTCCCCCCTCCCCAATGAGCAGTTCTTC. Full variable domain (missing parts from reference TRBV5-1 and TRBJ2-1): KAGVTQTPRYLIKTRGQQVTLSCSPISGHRSVSWYQQTPGQGLQFLFEYFSETQRNKGNFPGRFSGRQFSNSRSEMNVSTLELGDSALYLCASSSPLPNEQFFGPGTRLTVL.